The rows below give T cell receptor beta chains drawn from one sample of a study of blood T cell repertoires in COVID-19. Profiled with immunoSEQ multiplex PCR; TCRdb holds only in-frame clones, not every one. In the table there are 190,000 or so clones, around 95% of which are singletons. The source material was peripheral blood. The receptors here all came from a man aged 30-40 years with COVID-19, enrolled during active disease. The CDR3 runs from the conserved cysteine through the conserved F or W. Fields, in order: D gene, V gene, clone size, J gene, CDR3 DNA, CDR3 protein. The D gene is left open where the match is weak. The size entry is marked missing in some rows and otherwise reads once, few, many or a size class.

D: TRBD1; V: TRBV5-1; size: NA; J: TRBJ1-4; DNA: TGCGCCAGCAGTAGGGACAGGGGGCTCGGTAATGAAAAACTGTTTTTT; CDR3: CASSRDRGLGNEKLFF
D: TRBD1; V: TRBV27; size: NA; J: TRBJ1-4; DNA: TGTGCCAGCAGGACAGGGCAGGAGGAAAAACTGTTTTTT; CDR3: CASRTGQEEKLFF
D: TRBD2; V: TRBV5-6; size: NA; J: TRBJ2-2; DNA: TGTGCCAGCAGCTTGTTAGCGGGGGGCCATCCGAACACCGGGGAGCTGTTTTTT; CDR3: CASSLLAGGHPNTGELFF
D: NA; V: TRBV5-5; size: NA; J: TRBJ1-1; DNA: TGTGCCAGCAGCTTGGGGACACGGGAGAGGGAAGCTTTCTTT; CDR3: CASSLGTREREAFF
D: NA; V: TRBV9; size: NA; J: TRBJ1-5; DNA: TGTGCCAGCAGCGTAGGCACAGGGTATCAGCCCCAGCATTTT; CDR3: CASSVGTGYQPQHF
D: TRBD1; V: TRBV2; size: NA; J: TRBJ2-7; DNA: TGTGCCAGCAACTTACAGGGGCCACCTTACGAGCAGTACTTC; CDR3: CASNLQGPPYEQYF
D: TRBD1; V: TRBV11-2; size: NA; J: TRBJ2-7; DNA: TGTGCCAGCAGCCCCCCGACAGGGAAGTCCTACGAGCAGTACTTC; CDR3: CASSPPTGKSYEQYF
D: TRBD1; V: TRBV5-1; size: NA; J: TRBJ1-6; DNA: TGCGCCAGCAGCTTTGGCGGGACAGGGATTTCACCCCTCCACTTT; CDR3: CASSFGGTGISPLHF
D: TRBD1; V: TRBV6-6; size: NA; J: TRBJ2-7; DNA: TGTGCCAGCACTGGGACAGGGGTTCTCCAGGAGCAGTACTTC; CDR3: CASTGTGVLQEQYF
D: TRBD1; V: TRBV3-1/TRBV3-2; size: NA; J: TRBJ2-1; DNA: TGTGCCAGCAGCCCCTTCACAGGGGGCGAGAATGAGCAGTTCTTC; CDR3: CASSPFTGGENEQFF
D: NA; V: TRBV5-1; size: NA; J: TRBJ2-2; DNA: TGCGCCAGCAGCTTGGCCAGAAACACCGGGGAGCTGTTTTTT; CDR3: CASSLARNTGELFF
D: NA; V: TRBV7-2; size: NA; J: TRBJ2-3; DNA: TGTGCCAGCAGCGTCACTAGATTCCCAGATACGCAGTATTTT; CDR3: CASSVTRFPDTQYF
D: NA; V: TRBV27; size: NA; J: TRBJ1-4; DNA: TGTGCCAGCAGCGGCACGGGGGGGTACGAAGGAAAACTGTTTTTT; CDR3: CASSGTGGYEGKLFF
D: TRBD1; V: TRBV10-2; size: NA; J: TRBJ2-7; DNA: TGCGCCAGCAGGACAACCGGGACAGGGGCGGAGGAGCAGTACTTC; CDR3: CASRTTGTGAEEQYF
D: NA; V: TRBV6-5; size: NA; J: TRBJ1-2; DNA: TGTGCCGCCCAGTCGGGTTTCGGTGGCTACACCTTC; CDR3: CAAQSGFGGYTF
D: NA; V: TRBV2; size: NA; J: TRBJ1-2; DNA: TGTGCCAGCGGGCGGGGCGCCCCGGATGGCTACACCTTC; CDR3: CASGRGAPDGYTF
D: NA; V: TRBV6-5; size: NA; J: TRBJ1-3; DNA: TGTGCCAGCAGTTACTCGACCGGACAAACTGGAAACACCATATATTTT; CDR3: CASSYSTGQTGNTIYF
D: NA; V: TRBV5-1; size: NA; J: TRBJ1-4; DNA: TGCGCCAGCAGCTCCCCGACAGTAACTAATGAAAAACTGTTTTTT; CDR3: CASSSPTVTNEKLFF
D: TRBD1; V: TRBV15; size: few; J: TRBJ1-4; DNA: TGTGCCACCAGCAGACCGACAGGGGGCAGGGAAAAACTGTTTTTT; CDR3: CATSRPTGGREKLFF
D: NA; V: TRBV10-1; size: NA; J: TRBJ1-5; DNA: TGCGCCAGCAGGATCGGGGGGCTGGGTCAGCCCCAGCATTTT; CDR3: CASRIGGLGQPQHF